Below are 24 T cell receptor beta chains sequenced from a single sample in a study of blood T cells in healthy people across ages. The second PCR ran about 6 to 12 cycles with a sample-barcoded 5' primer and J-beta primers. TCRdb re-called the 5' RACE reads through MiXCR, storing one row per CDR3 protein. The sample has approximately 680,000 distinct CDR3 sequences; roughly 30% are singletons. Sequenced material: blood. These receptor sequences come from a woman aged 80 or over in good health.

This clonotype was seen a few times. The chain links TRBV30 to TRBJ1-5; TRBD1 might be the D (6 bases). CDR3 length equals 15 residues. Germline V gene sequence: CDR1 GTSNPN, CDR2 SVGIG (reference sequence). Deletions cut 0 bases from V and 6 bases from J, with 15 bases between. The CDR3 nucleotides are TGTGCCTGGAGTGTATATGGGCAGGGGAGTCAGCCCCAGCATTTT. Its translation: CAWSVYGQGSQPQHF.

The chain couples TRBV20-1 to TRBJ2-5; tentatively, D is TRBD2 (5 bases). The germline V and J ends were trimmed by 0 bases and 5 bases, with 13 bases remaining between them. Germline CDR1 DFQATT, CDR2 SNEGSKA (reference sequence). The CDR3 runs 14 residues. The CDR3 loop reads CSARDLERRETQYF. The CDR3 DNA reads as TGCAGTGCTAGAGATCTCGAGCGGAGGGAGACCCAGTACTTC.

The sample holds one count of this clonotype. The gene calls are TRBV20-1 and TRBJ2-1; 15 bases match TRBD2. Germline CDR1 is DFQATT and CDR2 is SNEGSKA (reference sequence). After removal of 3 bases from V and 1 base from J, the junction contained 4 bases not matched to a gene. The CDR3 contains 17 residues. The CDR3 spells CSARGTSGGISYNEQFF. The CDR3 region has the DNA TGCAGTGCTAGGGGGACTAGCGGGGGGATATCCTACAATGAGCAGTTCTTC.

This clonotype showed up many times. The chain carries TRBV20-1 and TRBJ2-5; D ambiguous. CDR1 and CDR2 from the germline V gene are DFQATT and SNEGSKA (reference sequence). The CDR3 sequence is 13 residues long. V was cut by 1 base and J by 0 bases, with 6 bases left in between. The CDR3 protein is CSARAQYQETQYF. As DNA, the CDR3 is TGCAGTGCTAGAGCCCAATACCAAGAGACCCAGTACTTC.

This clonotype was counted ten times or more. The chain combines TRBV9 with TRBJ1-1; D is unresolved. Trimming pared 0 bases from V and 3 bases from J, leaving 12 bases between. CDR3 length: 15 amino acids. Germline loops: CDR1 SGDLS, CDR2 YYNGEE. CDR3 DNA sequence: TGTGCCAGCAGCGTAGGGACGGGTAGGGACACTGAAGCTTTCTTT. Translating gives CASSVGTGRDTEAFF.

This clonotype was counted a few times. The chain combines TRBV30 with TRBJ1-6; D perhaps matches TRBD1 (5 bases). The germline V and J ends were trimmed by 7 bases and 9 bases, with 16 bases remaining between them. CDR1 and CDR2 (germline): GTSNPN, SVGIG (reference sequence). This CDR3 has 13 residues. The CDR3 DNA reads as TGTGCCTACCTCGGCAGGGAAGGTTCACCCCTCCACTTT. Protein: CAYLGREGSPLHF.

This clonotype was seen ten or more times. In nucleotides, the CDR3 is TGTGCTAGTGGTTTGGGGACACGCAGCTGGTACTCTGGGGCCAACGTCCTGACTTTC. Translating it yields CASGLGTRSWYSGANVLTF. The chain joins TRBV12-5 to TRBJ2-6; TRBD1 is a possible D gene (5 bases). Germline V gives CDR1 LGHNT, CDR2 FRNRAP. This CDR3 contains 19 residues. V lost 1 base and J lost 0, with 16 bases in between.

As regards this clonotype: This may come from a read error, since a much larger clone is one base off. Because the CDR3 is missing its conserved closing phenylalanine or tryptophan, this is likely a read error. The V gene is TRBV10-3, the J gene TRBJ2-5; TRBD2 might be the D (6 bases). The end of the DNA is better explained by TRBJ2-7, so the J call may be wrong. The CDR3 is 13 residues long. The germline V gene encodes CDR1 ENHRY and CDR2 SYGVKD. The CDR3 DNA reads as TGTGCCATCAGTGGATCTAGCGATTACGAGCAGTACTGC. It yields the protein CAISGSSDYEQYC.

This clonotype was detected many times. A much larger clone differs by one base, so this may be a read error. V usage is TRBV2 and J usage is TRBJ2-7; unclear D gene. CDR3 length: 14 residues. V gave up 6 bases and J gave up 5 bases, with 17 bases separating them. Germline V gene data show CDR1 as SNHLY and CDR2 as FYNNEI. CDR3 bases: TGTGCCAGCAGGGCGAGCTTAGTTCGCGACGAGCAGTACTTC. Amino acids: CASRASLVRDEQYF.

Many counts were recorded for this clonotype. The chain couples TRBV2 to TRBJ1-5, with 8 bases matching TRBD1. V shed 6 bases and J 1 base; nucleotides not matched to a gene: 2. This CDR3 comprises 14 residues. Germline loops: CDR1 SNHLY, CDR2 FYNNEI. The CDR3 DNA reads TGTGCCAGCAGGTGGACAGGGAGCAATCAGCCCCAGCATTTT. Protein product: CASRWTGSNQPQHF.

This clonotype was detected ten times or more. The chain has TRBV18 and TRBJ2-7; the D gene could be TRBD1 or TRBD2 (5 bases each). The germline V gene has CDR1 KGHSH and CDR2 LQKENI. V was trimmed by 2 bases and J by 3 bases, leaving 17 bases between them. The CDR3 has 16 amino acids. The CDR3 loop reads CASSPKVGTHLYEQYF. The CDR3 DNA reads TGTGCCAGCTCACCAAAGGTTGGGACGCACCTCTACGAGCAGTACTTC.

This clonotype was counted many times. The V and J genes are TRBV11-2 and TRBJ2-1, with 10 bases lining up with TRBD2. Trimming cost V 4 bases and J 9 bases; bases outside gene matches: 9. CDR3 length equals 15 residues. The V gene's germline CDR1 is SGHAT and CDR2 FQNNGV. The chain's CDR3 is CASSYLAGATIEQFF. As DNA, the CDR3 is TGTGCCAGCAGCTACCTAGCGGGGGCAACAATTGAGCAGTTCTTC.

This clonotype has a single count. CDR3 sequence: CASSSIWTSGGNEQYF. CDR3 nucleotide sequence: TGTGCCAGCAGTTCAATATGGACTAGCGGGGGAAATGAGCAGTACTTC. The chain recombines TRBV6-1 with TRBJ2-7; 13 bases line up with TRBD2. The CDR3 consists of 16 residues. V lost 5 bases to trimming and J lost 7 bases; unmatched junction nucleotides: 11. In germline, CDR1 is MNHNS, CDR2 SASEGT.

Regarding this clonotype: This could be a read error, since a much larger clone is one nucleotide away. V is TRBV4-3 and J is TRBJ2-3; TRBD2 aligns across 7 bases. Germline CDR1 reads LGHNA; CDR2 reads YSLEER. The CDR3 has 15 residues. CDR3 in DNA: TGCGCCAACAGCCAACAATGGCGGGGGAAAGATACGCAGTATTTT. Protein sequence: CANSQQWRGKDTQYF.

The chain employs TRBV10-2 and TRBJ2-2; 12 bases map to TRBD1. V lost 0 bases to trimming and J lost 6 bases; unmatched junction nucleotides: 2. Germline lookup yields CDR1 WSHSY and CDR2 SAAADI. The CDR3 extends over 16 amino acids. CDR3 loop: CASSESGTGGPGELFF. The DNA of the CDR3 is TGCGCCAGCAGTGAGTCCGGGACAGGGGGCCCCGGGGAGCTGTTTTTT.

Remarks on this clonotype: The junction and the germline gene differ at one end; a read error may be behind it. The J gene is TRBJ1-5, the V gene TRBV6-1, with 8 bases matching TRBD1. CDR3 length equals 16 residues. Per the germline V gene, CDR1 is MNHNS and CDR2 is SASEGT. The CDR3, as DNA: TGTGCCAGCAGAAGGACAGGGTCTTATAGCGATCAGCCCCAGCATTTT. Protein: CASRRTGSYSDQPQHF.

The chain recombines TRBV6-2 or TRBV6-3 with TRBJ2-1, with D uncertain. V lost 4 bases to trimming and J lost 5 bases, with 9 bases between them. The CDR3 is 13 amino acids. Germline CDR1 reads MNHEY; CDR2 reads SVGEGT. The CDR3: CASSLYTNNEQFF. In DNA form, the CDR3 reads TGTGCCAGCAGTTTATACACGAACAATGAGCAGTTCTTC.

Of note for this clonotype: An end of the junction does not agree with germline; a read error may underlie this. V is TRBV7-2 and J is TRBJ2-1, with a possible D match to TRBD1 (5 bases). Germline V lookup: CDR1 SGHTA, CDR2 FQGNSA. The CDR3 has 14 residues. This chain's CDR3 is CASSPGSGRDEHFF. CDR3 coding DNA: TGTGCCAGCAGCCCAGGGTCAGGGCGTGATGAGCACTTCTTC.

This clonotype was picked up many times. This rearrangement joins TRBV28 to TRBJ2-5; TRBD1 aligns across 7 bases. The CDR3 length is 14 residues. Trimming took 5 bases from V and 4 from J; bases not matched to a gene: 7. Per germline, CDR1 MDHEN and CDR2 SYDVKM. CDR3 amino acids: CASSPTQGPETQYF. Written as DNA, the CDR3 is TGTGCCAGCAGTCCAACACAGGGGCCAGAGACCCAGTACTTC. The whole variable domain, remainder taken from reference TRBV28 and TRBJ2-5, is DVKVTQSSRYLVKRTGEKVFLECVQDMDHENMFWYRQDPGLGLRLIYFSYDVKMKEKGDIPEGYSVSREKKERFSLILESASTNQTSMYLCASSPTQGPETQYFGPGTRLLVL.

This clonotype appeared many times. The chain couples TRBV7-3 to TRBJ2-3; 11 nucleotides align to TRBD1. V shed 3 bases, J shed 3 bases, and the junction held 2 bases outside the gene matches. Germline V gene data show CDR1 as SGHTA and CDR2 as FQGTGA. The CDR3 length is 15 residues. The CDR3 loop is CASSFGQGATDTQYF. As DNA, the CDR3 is TGTGCCAGCAGCTTTGGACAGGGGGCAACAGATACGCAGTATTTT. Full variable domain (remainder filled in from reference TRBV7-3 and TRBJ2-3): GAGVSQTPSNKVTEKGKYVELRCDPISGHTALYWYRQSLGQGPEFLIYFQGTGAADDSGLPNDRFFAVRPEGSVSTLKIQRTERGDSAVYLCASSFGQGATDTQYFGPGTRLTVL.

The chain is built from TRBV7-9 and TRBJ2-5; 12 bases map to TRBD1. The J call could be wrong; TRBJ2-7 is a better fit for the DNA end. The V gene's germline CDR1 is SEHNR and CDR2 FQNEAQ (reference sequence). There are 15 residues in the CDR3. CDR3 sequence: CASSYGTGGLYEQYF. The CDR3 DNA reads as TGTGCCAGCAGCTATGGGACAGGGGGCCTCTACGAGCAGTACTTC.

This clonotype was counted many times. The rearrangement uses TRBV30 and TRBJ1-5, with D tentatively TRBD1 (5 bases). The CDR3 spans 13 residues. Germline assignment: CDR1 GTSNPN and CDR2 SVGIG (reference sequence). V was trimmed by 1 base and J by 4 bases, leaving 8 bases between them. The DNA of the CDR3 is TGTGCCTGGAGTGGACAGCATAATCAGCCCCAGCATTTT. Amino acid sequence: CAWSGQHNQPQHF.

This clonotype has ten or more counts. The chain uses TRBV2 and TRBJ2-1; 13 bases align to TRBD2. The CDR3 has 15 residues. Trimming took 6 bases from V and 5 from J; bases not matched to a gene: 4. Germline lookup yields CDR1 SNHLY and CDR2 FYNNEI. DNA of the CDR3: TGTGCCAGCAGCCGGACTAGCGGGGGAAACAATGAGCAGTTCTTC. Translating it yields CASSRTSGGNNEQFF.

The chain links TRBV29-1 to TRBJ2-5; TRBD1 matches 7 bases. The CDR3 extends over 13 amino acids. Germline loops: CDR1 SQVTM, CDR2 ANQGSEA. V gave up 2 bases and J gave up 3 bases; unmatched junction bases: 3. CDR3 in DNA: TGCAGCGTTGAACGAGGGACAGAAGAGACCCAGTACTTC. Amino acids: CSVERGTEETQYF.